Detailed here is one T cell receptor beta chain. These data belong to a study of blood T cell repertoires in COVID-19. Turning to the study itself: Spain, Italy and the United States supplied samples that represented acute and convalescent COVID-19.

The germline CDR1 and CDR2 sequences are MNHEY and SVGEGT. CDR3 length: 12 residues. V lost 2 bases and J lost 5, with 6 bases in between. Under the authors' procedure: Quantification of nucleated cells was approximated via reference gene primer amplification. Generated by immunoSEQ multiplex PCR, the TCRdb table keeps only in-frame clones and is missing some. Clone size and the V and J calls come from that table; the DNA yielded D and trimming. This sample has about 310,000 clones, with around 87% found just once. The material sequenced was peripheral blood. The gene calls are TRBV6-2 or TRBV6-3 and TRBJ2-5; tentative D call: TRBD2 (5 bases). The sequence was obtained from a woman aged 50 to 60 who had recovered from COVID-19. The CDR3 nucleotides are TGTGCCAGCAGTTACGGGAGTGAGACCCAGTACTTC. Its protein product is CASSYGSETQYF.